These 21 T cell receptor beta chains originate from one sample sequenced in a study of shared clonotypes between healthy human individuals. The repertoire was sequenced with immunoSEQ multiplex PCR; TCRdb's copy has only in-frame clones and lacks some. The sample yields over a million clones, around 74% seen once. The sequencing input was memory CD4+ T cells sorted from blood. Subset meaning: CD45RA-negative fraction. Receptor source: a man younger than 30 in good health.

The genes are TRBV10-3 and TRBJ1-4, with TRBD1 matching over 9 bases. The ends lost 5 bases at V and 8 bases at J; junction bases unmatched: 6. From germline, CDR1 is ENHRY and CDR2 SYGVKD. This CDR3 comprises 14 residues. The CDR3: CAISSDRGGEKLFF. Here the CDR3 DNA reads TGTGCCATCAGTTCGGACAGGGGAGGGGAAAAACTGTTTTTT.

This clone was seen only once. The chain joins TRBV5-1 to TRBJ2-5; the D is unclear. CDR3 length: 16 amino acids. V was shortened by 0 bases and J by 8 bases, with 20 bases between the two germline ends. Germline V gene sequence: CDR1 SGHRS, CDR2 YFSETQ. CDR3 DNA sequence: TGCGCCAGCAGCTTGGGTGGGGAAGTCAAGAGTGCAACCCAGTACTTC. It translates to CASSLGGEVKSATQYF.

The sample holds one count of this clone. The V call is TRBV19, the J call TRBJ1-5; D remains ambiguous. The V gene lost 4 bases and the J gene lost 1 base, with 8 bases spanning the gap. The CDR3 contains 14 residues. Germline V gene data show CDR1 as LNHDA and CDR2 as SQIVND (reference sequence). The CDR3 DNA sequence: TGTGCCAGTAGTAGAGTCCAGAGCAATCAGCCCCAGCATTTT. The encoded protein is CASSRVQSNQPQHF.

This chain links TRBV4-3 with TRBJ2-1; 7 nucleotides align to TRBD2. Trimming took 4 bases from V and 7 from J; bases not matched to a gene: 7. In germline, CDR1 is LGHNA, CDR2 YSLEER. The CDR3 sequence is 14 residues long. CDR3 residues: CASSLEWTRNEQFF. The DNA for the CDR3 is TGCGCCAGCAGCCTCGAGTGGACTAGAAATGAGCAGTTCTTC.

The CDR3 region has the DNA TGCGCCAGCAGCTTGCGTGTCGGCTTAAGCAATGAGCAGTTCTTC. It is translated as CASSLRVGLSNEQFF. This chain uses TRBV5-1 with TRBJ2-1; D gene unclear. V lost 1 base and J 6 bases, leaving 14 bases between the germline ends. The CDR3 spans 15 residues. Germline assignment: CDR1 SGHRS and CDR2 YFSETQ.

The rearrangement joins TRBV30 to TRBJ1-3; 8 bases agree with TRBD1. Germline V gives CDR1 GTSNPN, CDR2 SVGIG (reference sequence). This CDR3 spans 16 amino acids. J was trimmed by 4 bases and V by 4 bases; bases with no gene match: 12. The CDR3 nucleotides are TGTGCCTGGACCCCAACAGGGGGACAGAGGGGAAACACCATATATTTT. Its translation: CAWTPTGGQRGNTIYF.

The chain combines TRBV28 with TRBJ1-2, with no clear D. Trimming took off 8 bases at V and 4 bases at J, with 14 bases between the two ends. CDR1 and CDR2 (germline): MDHEN, SYDVKM. The CDR3 sequence is 13 residues long. The CDR3 loop is CASRISGSYGYTF. CDR3 in DNA: TGTGCCAGCCGTATAAGCGGCTCCTATGGCTACACCTTC.

This chain joins TRBV7-2 and TRBJ2-3; weak D call: TRBD1 (5 bases). V was pared by 2 bases and J by 5 bases, with 8 bases between. There are 13 residues in the CDR3. Germline CDR1 reads SGHTA; CDR2 reads FQGNSA. CDR3 nucleotides: TGTGCCAGCAGCTTATTTAGGGGAGATACGCAGTATTTT. Translating gives CASSLFRGDTQYF.

In this sample, this clone turned up a few times. The chain employs TRBV18 and TRBJ1-1; TRBD1 matches at 8 bases. Germline V gene sequence: CDR1 KGHSH, CDR2 LQKENI. With 2 bases clipped from V and 4 bases from J, the junction kept 3 bases outside the gene matches. The CDR3 spans 14 residues. The CDR3 DNA follows: TGTGCCAGCTCACCAGGACAGGGCACCACTGAAGCTTTCTTT. It translates to CASSPGQGTTEAFF.

As regards this clone: Germline is not matched at one junction end, which may reflect a read error. This sequence joins TRBV4-1 and TRBJ2-6; unclear D gene. The CDR3 loop spans 17 amino acids. Germline assignment: CDR1 MGHRA and CDR2 YSYEKL. Here the CDR3 DNA reads TGCGCCAGCAGCCAGGTTTTTGGGTTCTCTGGGGTCAACGTCCTGACTTTC. Translated: CASSQVFGFSGVNVLTF.

This chain links TRBV19 with TRBJ2-1, with 10 nucleotides matching TRBD2. CDR3 size: 15 residues. V lost 5 bases, J lost 8 bases, and 9 bases stayed unmatched. Germline CDR1 LNHDA, CDR2 SQIVND (reference sequence). The CDR3 coding sequence is TGTGCCAGTAGTCCCGGGGTAGCGGGAGGCGATGAGCAGTTCTTC. Translating gives CASSPGVAGGDEQFF. The complete variable domain, with remaining parts taken from reference TRBV19 and TRBJ2-1, reads DGGITQSPKYLFRKEGQNVTLSCEQNLNHDAMYWYRQDPGQGLRLIYYSQIVNDFQKGDIAEGYSVSREKKESFPLTVTSAQKNPTAFYLCASSPGVAGGDEQFFGPGTRLTVL.

The chain combines TRBV2 with TRBJ2-3, with D maybe TRBD2 (6 bases). The germline CDR1 and CDR2 sequences are SNHLY and FYNNEI. Trimming left V 6 bases short and J 1 base short, with 17 bases between. The CDR3 has 16 residues. The CDR3 spells CASRRDAKAGTDTQYF. In nucleotides, the CDR3 is TGTGCCAGCAGGCGGGACGCAAAGGCAGGCACAGATACGCAGTATTTT.

As concerns this clone: The same CDR3 can be traced to other DNA sequences in this sample. The chain uses TRBV4-1 and TRBJ1-6; D uncertain. The ends were cut back, 3 bases at V and 9 bases at J, with 9 bases in the middle. Germline V gene lookup returns CDR1 MGHRA and CDR2 YSYEKL. CDR3 size: 13 residues. The CDR3 DNA reads as TGCGCCAGCAGCCAGGTAGAGGTTTCACCCCTCCACTTT. Translated: CASSQVEVSPLHF.

This clone was observed a handful of times. V is TRBV15 and J is TRBJ2-1; D may be TRBD2 (5 bases). The germline V gene encodes CDR1 LNHNV and CDR2 YYDKDF (reference sequence). The length of the CDR3 is 14 residues. Trimming stripped 1 base from V and 4 bases from J, with 8 bases between. CDR3 in DNA: TGTGCCACCAGCAGAGGGACTGGATACAATGAGCAGTTCTTC. It translates to CATSRGTGYNEQFF.

This chain links TRBV7-2 with TRBJ2-7; tentative D call: TRBD2 (5 bases). Germline V gene sequence: CDR1 SGHTA, CDR2 FQGNSA. V lost 5 bases and J lost 0, with 20 bases in between. The CDR3 runs to 17 residues. CDR3 loop: CASSAQSSPGASYEQYF. DNA of the CDR3: TGTGCCAGCAGCGCACAATCTAGCCCCGGAGCCTCCTACGAGCAGTACTTC.

The rearrangement joins TRBV28 to TRBJ2-7, with D perhaps TRBD1 (5 bases). The ends were cut back, 2 bases at V and 2 bases at J, with 10 bases in the middle. Germline CDR1 and CDR2: MDHEN and SYDVKM. There are 14 residues in the CDR3. CDR3 DNA sequence: TGTGCCAGCAGTTTACAAGGGGCAGCCTACGAGCAGTACTTC. Translated, it gives CASSLQGAAYEQYF.

The rearrangement joins TRBV5-5 to TRBJ1-3; 7 positions agree with TRBD1. The CDR3 is 14 amino acids. CDR1 and CDR2 from the germline V gene are SGHKS and YYEKEE (reference sequence). V lost 3 bases and J lost 4; bases outside the gene matches: 4. Here the CDR3 DNA reads TGTGCCAGCAGCTGGGACAGTATCGGAAACACCATATATTTT. Translation gives CASSWDSIGNTIYF. Together with reference TRBV5-5 and TRBJ1-3, the CDR3 gives the full variable domain: DAGVTQSPTHLIKTRGQQVTLRCSPISGHKSVSWYQQVLGQGPQFIFQYYEKEERGRGNFPDRFSARQFPNYSSELNVNALLLGDSALYLCASSWDSIGNTIYFGEGSWLTVV.

This clone was seen a handful of times. V gene TRBV30 combines with J gene TRBJ2-7, with D possibly matching TRBD2 (5 bases). Germline CDR1 is GTSNPN and CDR2 is SVGIG (reference sequence). The V gene lost 2 bases and the J gene lost 3 bases, with 11 bases spanning the gap. The CDR3 loop spans 13 amino acids. CDR3 in amino acids: CAWSSQRGYEQYF. CDR3 in DNA: TGTGCCTGGAGTTCCCAACGGGGCTACGAGCAGTACTTC.

This clone was counted once. This chain uses TRBV18 with TRBJ1-5, with D possibly matching TRBD1 (6 bases). Trimming cost V 3 bases and J 4 bases, with 13 bases left between them. The CDR3 has 15 residues. Germline CDR1 KGHSH, CDR2 LQKENI. In DNA, the CDR3 is TGTGCCAGCTCACCCCCGGACAGTCTAAATCAGCCCCAGCATTTT. Encoded protein: CASSPPDSLNQPQHF.

Only a few counts were recorded for this clone. Other DNA sequences in this sample translate to the same CDR3. The chain employs TRBV5-1 and TRBJ1-1; tentatively, D is TRBD1 (5 bases). CDR3 length: 12 residues. V was cut by 0 bases and J by 7 bases, with 7 bases left in between. The germline V gene has CDR1 SGHRS and CDR2 YFSETQ. The CDR3 protein is CASSLGTGEAFF. The CDR3 bases are TGCGCCAGCAGCTTGGGAACAGGTGAAGCTTTCTTT.

The gene calls are TRBV5-4 and TRBJ1-4; D gene ambiguous. V lost 3 bases and J lost 8, with 23 bases in between. The CDR3 spans 17 residues. Germline V lookup: CDR1 SGHNT, CDR2 YYREEE (reference sequence). CDR3 residues: CASSYLGWGDGIEKLFF. CDR3 bases: TGTGCCAGCAGCTACCTGGGATGGGGAGATGGAATAGAAAAACTGTTTTTT.